What follows are 17 T cell receptor beta chains derived from one specimen sequenced in a study of cytomegalovirus exposure and HLA in healthy donors. The PCR used 60 Vbeta and 13 Jbeta primers. Profiling relied on immunoSEQ multiplex PCR, and the TCRdb table lists in-frame clones only, not all of them. Of roughly 150,000 clones in the sample, 85% are singletons; the top ten hold 2.3%. The specimen sequenced was PBMCs. Source of these receptors: a woman between 18 and 29 years old in good health and CMV-seronegative.

This clone came up a few times. The chain has TRBV28 and TRBJ2-7; 7 nucleotides agree with TRBD2. Germline V gene lookup returns CDR1 MDHEN and CDR2 SYDVKM. The CDR3 has 13 amino acids. J gave up 7 bases and V 7 bases, and 10 bases lay outside the gene matches. CDR3 coding DNA: TGTGCCAGCACCCTCGACTCCGGGGGGGAGCAGTACTTC. Translating gives CASTLDSGGEQYF.

The chain is built from TRBV5-5 and TRBJ2-3; the D gene is possibly TRBD1 (5 bases). This CDR3 spans 18 amino acids. Deletions cut 2 bases from V and 4 bases from J, with 23 bases between. Germline assignment: CDR1 SGHKS and CDR2 YYEKEE (reference sequence). CDR3 coding DNA: TGTGCCAGCAGCTTTGCCCCGACGTTAGGGGATGCGCCAGATACGCAGTATTTT. Translating it yields CASSFAPTLGDAPDTQYF.

The gene calls are TRBV5-4 and TRBJ2-7, with 10 bases fitting TRBD2. Looked up from germline, CDR1 is SGHNT and CDR2 is YYREEE (reference sequence). CDR3 length: 17 amino acids. V trimming: 1 base; J trimming: 3 bases; junction bases outside the gene matches: 10. CDR3 sequence (DNA): TGTGCCAGCAGCTTGTATCTAGCGGGGGCCCTCCGCTACGAGCAGTACTTC. Its translation is CASSLYLAGALRYEQYF.

V usage is TRBV4-1 and J usage is TRBJ1-1; TRBD1 matches at 11 bases. J gave up 0 bases and V 10 bases, and 10 bases lay outside the gene matches. The CDR3 loop spans 16 amino acids. CDR1 is MGHRA and CDR2 is YSYEKL in the germline V gene. The CDR3 here is CATRTGGHRLNTEAFF. The CDR3 DNA follows: TGCGCCACCAGGACAGGGGGCCACCGACTGAACACTGAAGCTTTCTTT.

V and J are TRBV29-1 and TRBJ1-4; D uncertain. Germline CDR1 reads SQVTM; CDR2 reads ANQGSEA. The CDR3 has 13 amino acids. Trimming pared 4 bases from V and 8 bases from J, leaving 14 bases between. DNA of the CDR3: TGCAGCGTTGGGGCCCCGAAAGTAGAAAAACTGTTTTTT. It is translated as CSVGAPKVEKLFF.

The chain recombines TRBV11-2 with TRBJ2-1; TRBD1 matches at 8 bases. Germline V CDR1 and CDR2: SGHAT, FQNNGV. The length of the CDR3 is 16 residues. The J segment lost 3 bases and the V segment lost 0 bases, leaving 4 bases of the junction unmatched. CDR3 coding DNA: TGTGCCAGCAGCTTAGATAGGGACAGGCGCTACAATGAGCAGTTCTTC. It translates to CASSLDRDRRYNEQFF.

This chain uses TRBV4-1 with TRBJ1-3; no reliable D call. Germline V CDR1 and CDR2: MGHRA, YSYEKL. V lost 0 bases, J lost 8 bases, and 14 bases lay in between. The CDR3 is 15 amino acids. The DNA of the CDR3 is TGCGCCAGCAGCCAAGATTCGAGGCCCCGCGACACCATATATTTT. It encodes CASSQDSRPRDTIYF.

CDR3: CASSQGAGGELFF. The CDR3 DNA is TGCGCCAGCAGTCAAGGGGCCGGCGGGGAGCTGTTTTTT. The genes are TRBV5-1 and TRBJ2-2; a possible D gene is TRBD1 (5 bases). This CDR3 region has 13 residues. V shed 5 bases and J shed 7 bases, with 12 bases lying between them. Germline-derived CDR1 and CDR2 are SGHRS and YFSETQ.

The chain couples TRBV5-1 to TRBJ2-3; TRBD2 aligns across 10 bases. The germline V gene encodes CDR1 SGHRS and CDR2 YFSETQ. CDR3 size: 17 residues. The junction had 10 bases not matched to a gene; V was cut back by 2 bases and J by 4 bases. The CDR3 is CASSFGLAGGSSDTQYF. CDR3 DNA: TGCGCCAGCAGCTTTGGTTTAGCGGGAGGAAGTTCAGATACGCAGTATTTT.

V is TRBV28 and J is TRBJ2-3; 8 bases fit TRBD1. The CDR3 is made up of 13 amino acids. Trimming took 10 bases from V and 1 from J; bases not matched to a gene: 4. Germline V CDR1 and CDR2: MDHEN, SYDVKM. CDR3 bases: TGTGCCAACCAGGGGGCCGGCACAGATACGCAGTATTTT. It yields the protein CANQGAGTDTQYF.

This rearrangement joins TRBV27 to TRBJ2-3, with D perhaps matching TRBD2 (6 bases). Trimming shortened V by 2 bases and J by 6 bases, and 15 bases separated the two germline ends. Germline assignment: CDR1 MNHEY and CDR2 SMNVEV (reference sequence). The length of the CDR3 is 15 residues. The CDR3 coding sequence is TGTGCCAGCAGTTTAGAGGGACTCCTAAGCGATACGCAGTATTTT. As protein: CASSLEGLLSDTQYF.

V gene TRBV11-2 combines with J gene TRBJ2-1, with TRBD2 identical over 7 bases. The germline gives CDR1 SGHAT, CDR2 FQNNGV. There are 15 residues in the CDR3. Trimming at V came to 7 bases and at J to 3 bases, leaving 9 bases not matched to a gene. CDR3 sequence (DNA): TGTGCCAGCACCGGAGGAGCGGGGAGCTACAATGAGCAGTTCTTC. Residues: CASTGGAGSYNEQFF.

This rearrangement joins TRBV9 to TRBJ1-2; D is possibly TRBD1 (6 bases). The CDR3 is 14 residues long. V lost 0 bases and J lost 4, with 10 bases in between. CDR1 SGDLS and CDR2 YYNGEE come from the germline V gene. The CDR3 is CASSVGSTGYGYTF. DNA of the CDR3: TGTGCCAGCAGCGTAGGGTCGACAGGCTATGGCTACACCTTC.

This clone came up a few times. The chain carries TRBV6-5 and TRBJ1-2, with D tentatively TRBD1 (5 bases). The CDR3 totals 15 residues. The germline V gene encodes CDR1 MNHEY and CDR2 SVGAGI. V was cut by 4 bases and J by 4 bases, with 16 bases left in between. The CDR3 region is CASSSNRLTFYGYTF. The CDR3 DNA reads TGTGCCAGCAGTTCCAACAGGCTAACATTCTATGGCTACACCTTC.

This clone has only a few counts. The chain is built from TRBV2 and TRBJ2-7, with TRBD2 matching 9 bases. This CDR3 is built from 15 residues. CDR1 and CDR2 from the germline V gene are SNHLY and FYNNEI. The ends lost 7 bases at V and 5 bases at J; junction bases unmatched: 12. The CDR3 reads CASTASGAVSDEQYF. The CDR3 DNA reads TGTGCCAGCACCGCTAGCGGGGCGGTTAGCGACGAGCAGTACTTC. Full variable domain (missing parts from reference TRBV2 and TRBJ2-7): EPEVTQTPSHQVTQMGQEVILRCVPISNHLYFYWYRQILGQKVEFLVSFYNNEISEKSEIFDDQFSVERPDGSNFTLKIRSTKLEDSAMYFCASTASGAVSDEQYFGPGTRLTVT.

This sequence joins TRBV19 and TRBJ2-7, with 7 bases fitting TRBD1. In germline, CDR1 is LNHDA, CDR2 SQIVND (reference sequence). Unmatched junction bases numbered 5, after V lost 4 bases and J lost 2 bases. The CDR3 has 14 amino acids. The CDR3 is CASSTGTEAYEQYF. In nucleotides, the CDR3 is TGTGCCAGTAGTACCGGGACAGAAGCCTACGAGCAGTACTTC.

The chain carries TRBV27 and TRBJ2-3, with 10 bases fitting TRBD1. The CDR3 has 15 residues. Germline CDR1 and CDR2: MNHEY and SMNVEV (reference sequence). V lost 5 bases to trimming and J lost 5 bases; unmatched junction nucleotides: 7. In nucleotides, the CDR3 is TGTGCCAGCAGTCCCGACAGGGGGCGCGAAGATACGCAGTATTTT. The encoded protein is CASSPDRGREDTQYF.